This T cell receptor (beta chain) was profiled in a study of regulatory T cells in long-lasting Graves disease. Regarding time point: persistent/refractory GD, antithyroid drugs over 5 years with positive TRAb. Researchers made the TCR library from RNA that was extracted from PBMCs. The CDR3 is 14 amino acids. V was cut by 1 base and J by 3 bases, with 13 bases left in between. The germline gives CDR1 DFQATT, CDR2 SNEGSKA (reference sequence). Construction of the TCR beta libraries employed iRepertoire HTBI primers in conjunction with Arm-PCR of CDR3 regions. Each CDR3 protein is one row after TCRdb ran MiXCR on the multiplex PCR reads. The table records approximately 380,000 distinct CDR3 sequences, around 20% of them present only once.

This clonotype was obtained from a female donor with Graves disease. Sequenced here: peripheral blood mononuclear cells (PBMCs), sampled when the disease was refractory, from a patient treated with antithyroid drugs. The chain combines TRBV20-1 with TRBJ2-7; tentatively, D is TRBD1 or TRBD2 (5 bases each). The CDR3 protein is CSARVGEGNYEQYF. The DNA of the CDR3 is TGCAGTGCTAGAGTGGGGGAAGGTAACTACGAGCAGTACTTC.